Below are 21 T cell receptor beta chains sequenced from a single sample in a study of T cell responses to AZD1222 COVID-19 vaccine. Some clones are missing from TCRdb's copy, which holds only in-frame ones; the method was immunoSEQ multiplex PCR. The table includes about 140,000 clones, about four fifths detected once. The sequenced sample was peripheral blood, obtained on day 0 of AZD1222 vaccination. All receptors derive from an adult in good health.

The V call is TRBV14, the J call TRBJ2-7; no clear D. The V and J ends lost 2 bases and 4 bases respectively, with 9 bases between them. The CDR3 runs to 13 residues. Germline lookup yields CDR1 SGHDN and CDR2 FVKESK. The CDR3 is CASSQPSTYEQYF. CDR3 DNA sequence: TGTGCCAGCAGCCAACCGTCAACATACGAGCAGTACTTC.

The chain joins TRBV2 to TRBJ1-1; D is possibly TRBD1 (5 bases). This CDR3 has 13 residues. The ends were cut back, 0 bases at V and 5 bases at J, with 7 bases in the middle. Per germline, CDR1 SNHLY and CDR2 FYNNEI. In DNA, the CDR3 is TGTGCCAGCAGTGAAGCGAAGGGGACTGAAGCTTTCTTT. It is translated as CASSEAKGTEAFF.

The V call is TRBV5-4, the J call TRBJ2-2; a weak D match, TRBD1 (5 bases). CDR3 length: 16 residues. The germline gives CDR1 SGHNT, CDR2 YYREEE (reference sequence). Trimming shortened V by 1 base and J by 1 base, and 11 bases separated the two germline ends. CDR3 DNA: TGTGCCAGCAGCTTGAAGGCAGGGAAGAACACCGGGGAGCTGTTTTTT. It codes for CASSLKAGKNTGELFF.

This sequence joins TRBV5-6 and TRBJ2-1, with D perhaps matching TRBD1 (6 bases). V gave up 4 bases and J gave up 4 bases, with 9 bases separating them. The CDR3 covers 13 residues. Germline values: CDR1 SGHDT, CDR2 YYEEEE. The CDR3 is CASSAQGYNEQFF. The DNA for the CDR3 is TGTGCCAGCAGCGCACAGGGTTACAATGAGCAGTTCTTC.

The chain recombines TRBV28 with TRBJ1-1; no reliable D call. The CDR3 length is 14 residues. Germline V gene sequence: CDR1 MDHEN, CDR2 SYDVKM. V was clipped by 3 bases and J by 1 base, with 9 bases between them. CDR3 nucleotides: TGTGCCAGCAGTTTGCCCCGGAGGAACACTGAAGCTTTCTTT. Translated: CASSLPRRNTEAFF. Full variable domain (rest looked up from reference TRBV28 and TRBJ1-1): DVKVTQSSRYLVKRTGEKVFLECVQDMDHENMFWYRQDPGLGLRLIYFSYDVKMKEKGDIPEGYSVSREKKERFSLILESASTNQTSMYLCASSLPRRNTEAFFGQGTRLTVV.

The V and J genes are TRBV11-3 and TRBJ1-1; no reliable D call. Germline V gives CDR1 SGHNT, CDR2 YENEEA. The CDR3 has 13 residues. V shed 2 bases and J shed 5 bases, with 9 bases lying between them. In nucleotides, the CDR3 is TGTGCCAGCAGCTTAATAAGGGATACTGAAGCTTTCTTT. The encoded protein is CASSLIRDTEAFF.

The genes are TRBV18 and TRBJ1-5, with 8 bases aligning to TRBD1. The CDR3 extends over 16 amino acids. Germline V gives CDR1 KGHSH, CDR2 LQKENI. The V and J ends lost 4 bases and 1 base, in that order; junction bases with no gene match: 6. CDR3 region: CASSRPGTGSNQPQHF. CDR3 nucleotide sequence: TGTGCCAGCTCACGCCCCGGGACAGGCAGCAATCAGCCCCAGCATTTT.

This clone was detected once. The J gene is TRBJ1-5, the V gene TRBV6-5; D is possibly TRBD1 (5 bases). V was trimmed by 7 bases and J by 6 bases, leaving 16 bases between them. Germline V lookup: CDR1 MNHEY, CDR2 SVGAGI. The length of the CDR3 is 14 residues. CDR3 protein: CASKVKGTSQPQHF. DNA for the CDR3: TGTGCCAGCAAGGTTAAGGGGACGAGTCAGCCCCAGCATTTT.

V gene TRBV28 combines with J gene TRBJ1-1, with a tentative D call TRBD1 (5 bases). Trimming shortened V by 3 bases and J by 10 bases, and 12 bases separated the two germline ends. From germline, CDR1 is MDHEN and CDR2 SYDVKM. CDR3 length: 12 residues. The CDR3 sequence is CASSFVGGRAFF. In nucleotides, the CDR3 is TGTGCCAGCAGTTTTGTCGGGGGGAGAGCTTTCTTT.

V and J are TRBV27 and TRBJ2-2, with no clear D. This CDR3 is 14 amino acids long. Germline V gene data show CDR1 as MNHEY and CDR2 as SMNVEV (reference sequence). Trimming removed 3 bases at V and 3 bases at J, with 8 bases between. The CDR3 loop reads CASSFSPYTGELFF. The CDR3, as DNA: TGTGCCAGCAGTTTCTCCCCCTACACCGGGGAGCTGTTTTTT.

This chain links TRBV6-1 with TRBJ1-6; TRBD1 aligns across 10 bases. The CDR3 is 20 amino acids. Germline V gives CDR1 MNHNS, CDR2 SASEGT. V trimming: 4 bases; J trimming: 7 bases; junction bases outside the gene matches: 19. CDR3 DNA: TGTGCCAGCAGTGGCAGTACCGGGACAGGGGAAGGTCGTCGGAATTCACCCCTCCACTTT. It encodes CASSGSTGTGEGRRNSPLHF.

This clone was picked up a small number of times. The chain recombines TRBV27 with TRBJ2-1; D is undetermined. Per the germline V gene, CDR1 is MNHEY and CDR2 is SMNVEV (reference sequence). CDR3 size: 15 residues. V shed 5 bases and J shed 0 bases, with 11 bases lying between them. In nucleotides, the CDR3 is TGTGCCAGCAGTGCCCTCGATAACTCCTACAATGAGCAGTTCTTC. Protein sequence: CASSALDNSYNEQFF.

This clone has just one count. The CDR3 loop is CASSLERLTTEAFF. In DNA form, the CDR3 reads TGTGCCAGCAGCTTAGAGAGGTTGACCACTGAAGCTTTCTTT. The chain combines TRBV7-3 with TRBJ1-1; D is undetermined. Trimming shortened V by 2 bases and J by 4 bases, and 11 bases separated the two germline ends. This CDR3 region has 14 residues. Germline loops: CDR1 SGHTA, CDR2 FQGTGA. Combining the CDR3 with reference TRBV7-3 and TRBJ1-1 gives the whole variable domain GAGVSQTPSNKVTEKGKYVELRCDPISGHTALYWYRQSLGQGPEFLIYFQGTGAADDSGLPNDRFFAVRPEGSVSTLKIQRTERGDSAVYLCASSLERLTTEAFFGQGTRLTVV.

The chain combines TRBV5-6 with TRBJ2-7; 11 nucleotides line up with TRBD1. Germline CDR1 is SGHDT and CDR2 is YYEEEE. V trimming: 0 bases; J trimming: 1 base; junction bases outside the gene matches: 3. The CDR3 extends over 16 amino acids. CDR3 coding DNA: TGTGCCAGCAGCTTGGGCGGACAGGGGGCTTCCTACGAGCAGTACTTC. It codes for CASSLGGQGASYEQYF.

The J gene is TRBJ2-3, the V gene TRBV19, with 12 bases lining up with TRBD2. The J segment lost 5 bases and the V segment lost 3 bases, leaving 3 bases of the junction unmatched. This CDR3 has 15 residues. Germline lookup yields CDR1 LNHDA and CDR2 SQIVND (reference sequence). The CDR3 DNA follows: TGTGCCAGTAGTATCCTAGCGGGGGGGCTAGATACGCAGTATTTT. This gives the protein CASSILAGGLDTQYF.

The chain's CDR3 is CASNSERTGELFF. The CDR3 DNA is TGTGCCAGCAACAGCGAAAGAACCGGGGAGCTGTTTTTT. The V call is TRBV28, the J call TRBJ2-2, with unresolved D. V was shortened by 7 bases and J by 5 bases, with 11 bases between the two germline ends. This CDR3 has 13 amino acids. The germline V gene has CDR1 MDHEN and CDR2 SYDVKM.

This clone was seen only once. The genes are TRBV29-1 and TRBJ1-2; 7 nucleotides align to TRBD1. V gave up 0 bases and J gave up 4 bases; unmatched junction bases: 8. The germline V gene encodes CDR1 SQVTM and CDR2 ANQGSEA. This CDR3 is 15 amino acids long. CDR3 DNA: TGCAGCGTTGAAGATGAGGACAGGATTGGCTATGGCTACACCTTC. Its translation is CSVEDEDRIGYGYTF.

The chain uses TRBV24-1 and TRBJ1-5; D remains unclear. Looked up from germline, CDR1 is KGHDR and CDR2 is SFDVKD. The CDR3 covers 16 residues. V lost 5 bases, J lost 7 bases, and 20 bases lay in between. DNA for the CDR3: TGTGCCACCAGTGCGTCCGGGGTAAATTCAAACCAGCCCCAGCATTTT. Protein sequence: CATSASGVNSNQPQHF.

This rearrangement joins TRBV19 to TRBJ2-3, with D possibly TRBD1 on 6 matching bases. Trimming stripped 8 bases from V and 0 bases from J, with 9 bases between. This CDR3 spans 13 amino acids. Germline assignment: CDR1 LNHDA and CDR2 SQIVND (reference sequence). CDR3 DNA: TGTGCCAGTCGGGACAAAAGCACAGATACGCAGTATTTT. This sequence encodes CASRDKSTDTQYF.

The genes are TRBV28 and TRBJ2-5; D unresolved. Trimming left V 7 bases short and J 5 bases short, with 8 bases between. This CDR3 has 11 amino acids. Germline CDR1 MDHEN, CDR2 SYDVKM. In DNA form, the CDR3 reads TGTGCCAGCACCCCGAGGGAGACCCAGTACTTC. Protein product: CASTPRETQYF.

The chain employs TRBV19 and TRBJ2-6; D could derive from TRBD1 or TRBD2 (6 bases each). The V gene's germline CDR1 is LNHDA and CDR2 SQIVND (reference sequence). The CDR3 consists of 19 residues. V was trimmed by 7 bases and J by 0 bases, leaving 22 bases between them. DNA for the CDR3: TGTGCCAGTATGCGTAGGGGGGAGAAGACGAGCTCTGGGGCCAACGTCCTGACTTTC. Its protein is CASMRRGEKTSSGANVLTF.